Listed below are T cell receptor beta chains from one sample, sequenced in a study of tumor-infiltrating lymphocytes in primary liver carcinoma. TCRdb recomputed calls from the multiplex PCR reads with MiXCR, one row per CDR3 protein. The sample holds tens of thousands of distinct CDR3 sequences, roughly 79% seen once. The sample was liver tumor tissue from sampling region 4. All receptors come from a woman aged 25 to 45 with primary liver carcinoma and hepatitis B virus infection. CDR3s include the opening cysteine and the closing phenylalanine or tryptophan. Fields, in order: CDR3 protein, CDR3 DNA, D gene, J gene, clone size, V gene. D genes are given only for firm matches. Some rows have no size entry. The others give once, few or many, or a class for an expanded clone.

CASSVGSTLETQYF	TGTGCCAGCAGTGTGGGGTCGACTTTAGAGACCCAGTACTTC	-	TRBJ2-5	few	TRBV6-1
CTSSQQTHADTQYF	TGTACCAGCAGCCAACAAACTCACGCAGATACGCAGTATTTT	-	TRBJ2-3	-	TRBV11-2
CASLGLSGASPLHF	TGTGCCAGCCTTGGACTATCCGGAGCTTCACCCCTCCACTTC	-	TRBJ1-6	-	TRBV28
CASSLGLPHDYDFTF	TGTGCCAGCAGTTTAGGTCTCCCCCACGACTATGACTTCACCTTC	-	TRBJ1-2	-	TRBV12-3/TRBV12-4
CAISGQGNTEAFF	TGTGCCATCAGCGGCCAGGGGAACACTGAAGCTTTCTTT	-	TRBJ1-1	-	TRBV2
CASSLIRVSHTQYF	TGTGCCAGCAGCTTGATCAGGGTGTCACATACGCAGTATTTT	-	TRBJ2-3	-	TRBV5-6
CASSQFTSGRAETQYF	TGCGCCAGCAGCCAGTTCACAAGCGGGAGAGCAGAAACGCAGTATTTT	TRBD2	TRBJ2-3	-	TRBV4-3
CARSTGRGLTQYF	TGTGCCAGAAGTACAGGCAGGGGGCTGACCCAGTACTTC	TRBD1	TRBJ2-5	once	TRBV6-5
CAGSEFRKNPEALF	TGTGCCGGCAGTGAATTTCGTAAGAACCCTGAAGCTCTCTTT	-	TRBJ1-1	-	TRBV6-1
CASKPAGASDTQYF	TGTGCCAGTAAGCCAGCGGGAGCATCAGATACGCAGTATTTT	TRBD2	TRBJ2-3	medium-sized	TRBV6-2/TRBV6-3
CASSFPRLGENSGELFF	TGTGCTAGCAGCTTCCCTAGGTTGGGGGAAAACTCCGGGGAGCTGTTTTTT	-	TRBJ2-2	-	TRBV7-8
CANSQDRVRLFF	TGTGCCAACAGCCAAGATAGGGTAAGACTGTTTTTT	-	TRBJ1-4	-	TRBV4-2
CASSLRIVLTQYF	TGTGCCAGCAGCTTACGGATAGTGCTAACGCAGTACTTC	-	TRBJ2-7	-	TRBV5-6
CASRPRSQAREQYF	TGTGCCAGCAGACCTAGGAGCCAGGCCCGGGAGCAGTACTTC	-	TRBJ2-7	many	TRBV6-6
CVSSDGTGDSYEQYF	TGTGTCAGCAGTGATGGGACAGGGGATTCCTACGAACAGTACTTC	TRBD1	TRBJ2-7	-	TRBV28
CVSSPWRAFYGYTF	TGTGTCAGCAGCCCTTGGAGAGCCTTCTATGGCTACACCTTC	-	TRBJ1-2	-	TRBV7-9
CASSFVVSGPNEQFF	TGTGCCAGCAGTTTCGTGGTATCGGGACCCAATGAGCAGTTCTTC	-	TRBJ2-1	-	TRBV28
CAGSSTLLVVEQLF	TGTGCCGGCAGTTCGACCCTACTAGTAGTTGAGCAGCTCTTC	-	TRBJ2-1	-	TRBV12-3/TRBV12-4
CAISSPGTDTYEQYF	TGTGCCATCAGCTCTCCCGGGACGGATACCTACGAGCAGTACTTC	-	TRBJ2-7	-	TRBV11-2
CTSNFNSADTQYF	TGTACCAGCAATTTTAACAGCGCTGATACGCAGTACTTT	-	TRBJ2-3	-	TRBV28
CASSLSSEQHF	TGTGCCAGCAGTCTATCCAGTGAGCAGCACTTC	-	TRBJ2-7	-	TRBV11-2
CASNPRDARFYERYF	TGTGCCAGCAACCCCCGGGACGCCCGTTTCTACGAGCGATACTTC	-	TRBJ2-7	-	TRBV11-1
CVSSLVYLREQYF	TGTGTCAGCAGCCTAGTATACCTCCGCGAGCAATACTTC	-	TRBJ2-7	-	TRBV11-1